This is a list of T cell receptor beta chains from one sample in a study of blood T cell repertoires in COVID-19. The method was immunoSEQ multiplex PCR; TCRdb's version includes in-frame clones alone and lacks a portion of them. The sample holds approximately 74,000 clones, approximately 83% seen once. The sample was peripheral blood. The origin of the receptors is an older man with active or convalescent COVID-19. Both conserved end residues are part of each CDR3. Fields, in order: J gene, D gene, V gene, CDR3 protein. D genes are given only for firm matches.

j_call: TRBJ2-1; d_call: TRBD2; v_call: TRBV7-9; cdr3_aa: CASSLVGGRSNEQFF
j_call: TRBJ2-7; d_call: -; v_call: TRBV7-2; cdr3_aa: CASSLFRSAGNEQYF
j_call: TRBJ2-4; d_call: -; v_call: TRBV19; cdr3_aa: CASSIYAKNIQYF
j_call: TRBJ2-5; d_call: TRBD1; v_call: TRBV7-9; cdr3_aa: CASSVSGQGGGETQYF
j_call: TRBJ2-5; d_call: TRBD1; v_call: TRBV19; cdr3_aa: CASSETGTGILGETQYF
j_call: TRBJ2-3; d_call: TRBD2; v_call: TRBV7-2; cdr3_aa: CASSRRTSGGARDTQYF
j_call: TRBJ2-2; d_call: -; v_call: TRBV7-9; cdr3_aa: CASSLAVGVDTGELFF
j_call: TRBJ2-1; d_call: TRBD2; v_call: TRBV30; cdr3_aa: CAWSILAGVGEQFF
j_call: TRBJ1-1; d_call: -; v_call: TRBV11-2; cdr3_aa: CASSPGSGVGDSEAFF
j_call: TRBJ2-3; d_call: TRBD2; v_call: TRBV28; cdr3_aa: CASSFFPSGNTDTQYF
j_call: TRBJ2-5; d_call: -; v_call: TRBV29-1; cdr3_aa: CSVQTSLGETQYF
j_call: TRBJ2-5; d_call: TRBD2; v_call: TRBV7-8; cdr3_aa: CASSKHLRGSGSGGGETQYF
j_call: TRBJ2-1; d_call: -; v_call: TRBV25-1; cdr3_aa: CASSAMNEQFF
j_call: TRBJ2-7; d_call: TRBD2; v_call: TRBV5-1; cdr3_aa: CASSSEGLAGVVSEQYF
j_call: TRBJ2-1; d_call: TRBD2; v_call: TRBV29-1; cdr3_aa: CSVEDRAGGPGEQFF
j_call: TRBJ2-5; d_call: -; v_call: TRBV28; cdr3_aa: CASSDGETQYF
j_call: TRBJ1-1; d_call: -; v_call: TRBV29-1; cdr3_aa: CSVAGLTEAFF
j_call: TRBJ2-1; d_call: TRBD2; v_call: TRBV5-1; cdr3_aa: CASSRRSGGIQSSYNEQFF
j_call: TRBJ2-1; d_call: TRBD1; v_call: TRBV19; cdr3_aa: CASSIATGGVQFF
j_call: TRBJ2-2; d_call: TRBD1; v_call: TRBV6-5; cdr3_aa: CASSWRQGASGELFF
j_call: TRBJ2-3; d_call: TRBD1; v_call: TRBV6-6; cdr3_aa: CASRHTGGADTDTQYF
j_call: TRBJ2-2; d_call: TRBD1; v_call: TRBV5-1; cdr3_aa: CASSLFGTGYTGELFF
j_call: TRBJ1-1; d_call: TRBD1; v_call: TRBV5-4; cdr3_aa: CASSSVGQGTEAFF
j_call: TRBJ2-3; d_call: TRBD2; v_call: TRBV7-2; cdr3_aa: CASSLAGGRGSDTQYF
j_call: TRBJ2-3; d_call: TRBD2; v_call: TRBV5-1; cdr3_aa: CASSSTSGHTDTQYF
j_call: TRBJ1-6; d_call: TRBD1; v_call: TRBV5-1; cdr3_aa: CASSLAGQGSPLHF
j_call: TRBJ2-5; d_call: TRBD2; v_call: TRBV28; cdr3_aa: CASSRLGGGLGGQETQYF
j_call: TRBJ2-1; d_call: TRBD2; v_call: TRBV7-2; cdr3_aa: CASSFPAGGYNEQFF
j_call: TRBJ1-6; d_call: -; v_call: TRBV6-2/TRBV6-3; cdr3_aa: CASSDRRRGSNSPLHF
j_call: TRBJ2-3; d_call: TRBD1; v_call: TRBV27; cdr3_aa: CASSSGQLSTDTQYF